The T cell receptor beta chain described here comes from a study of OX40 agonist ivuxolimab in advanced cancers. Whole-study findings and limits: Expanded clones tended on average to be more numerous among CD8+ T cells than CD4+.

The method was immunoSEQ multiplex PCR; TCRdb's version includes in-frame clones alone and lacks a portion of them. The profile shows about 22,000 clones, 77% of them singletons. Germline V gives CDR1 WSHSY, CDR2 SAAADI. V dropped 7 bases and J dropped 3 bases, with 16 bases sitting between them. The length of the CDR3 is 15 residues. Comment on this clone: The antigen remains undetermined.

The source is an adult with an advanced solid tumor such as melanoma, head and neck, liver or kidney cancer. This chain links TRBV10-2 with TRBJ2-4; tentative D call: TRBD1 (6 bases). The sequenced sample was CD4+ or CD8+ T cells sorted from blood, obtained in a trial of the OX40 agonist ivuxolimab. This chain's CDR3 is CASKALQGDKNIQYF. The CDR3 DNA sequence: TGCGCCAGCAAGGCCCTACAGGGTGACAAAAACATTCAGTACTTC.